The 26 T cell receptor beta chains listed next were all sequenced from one sample in a study of blood T cell repertoires in COVID-19 (dated by TCRdb to the early 2020s). Library preparation employed the immunoSEQ multiplex PCR assay. Drawn from immuneACCESS, this table holds only the in-frame rearrangements with V and J called that TCRdb kept. Clones are partly lost; checked studies trace under half to an unresolved V gene and leave the rest unexplained. The sample table records tens of thousands of clones; 89% of these occur just once. Roughly 5.2% of the sample rests with the top ten. Sequenced material: peripheral blood. Every receptor here comes from a woman aged 80 or over with active COVID-19.

This clone came up once. The rearrangement uses TRBV4-2 and TRBJ1-4, with 9 bases that match TRBD1. V shed 3 bases, J shed 8 bases, and the junction held 4 bases outside the gene matches. There are 14 residues in the CDR3. Germline CDR1 LGHNA, CDR2 YNFKEQ. The CDR3 is CASSQGGQGEKLFF. The DNA for the CDR3 is TGTGCCAGCAGCCAGGGAGGACAGGGGGAAAAACTGTTTTTT.

The chain joins TRBV19 to TRBJ1-4; D gene ambiguous. CDR3 size: 15 residues. Germline CDR1 is LNHDA and CDR2 is SQIVND (reference sequence). Deletions cut 7 bases from V and 8 bases from J, with 20 bases between. The CDR3 DNA follows: TGTGCCAGTAACCACCCGGGAACGGGAGGGGAAAAACTGTTTTTT. Protein product: CASNHPGTGGEKLFF.

This sequence joins TRBV6-1 and TRBJ1-2, with TRBD1 as a possible D gene (6 bases). Germline V lookup: CDR1 MNHNS, CDR2 SASEGT. This CDR3 is 14 amino acids long. Trimming took 1 base from V and 7 from J, leaving 13 bases between them. CDR3 region: CASSEGRGLGGYTF. In DNA, the CDR3 is TGTGCCAGCAGTGAAGGGCGGGGGCTGGGTGGCTACACCTTC.

The V and J genes are TRBV28 and TRBJ1-6, with D possibly TRBD1 on 6 matching bases. In germline, CDR1 is MDHEN, CDR2 SYDVKM. The CDR3 has 16 amino acids. The germline V and J ends were trimmed by 5 bases and 0 bases, with 11 bases remaining between them. CDR3 coding DNA: TGTGCCAGCAGTCATGACAGGCGCTCCTATAATTCACCCCTCCACTTT. Residues: CASSHDRRSYNSPLHF.

This rearrangement joins TRBV7-3 to TRBJ2-3; D gene ambiguous. Per germline, CDR1 SGHTA and CDR2 FQGTGA. V lost 3 bases and J lost 4, with 5 bases in between. The CDR3 consists of 12 residues. The DNA of the CDR3 is TGTGCCAGCAGCTTTCAGTCAGATACGCAGTATTTT. Translating gives CASSFQSDTQYF.

This chain uses TRBV5-1 with TRBJ1-3; D uncertain. V was pared by 1 base and J by 0 bases, with 8 bases between. The CDR3 runs 15 residues. The germline V gene encodes CDR1 SGHRS and CDR2 YFSETQ. The CDR3 DNA sequence: TGCGCCAGCAGCTTGATGGGCAGCTCTGGAAACACCATATATTTT. This translates into CASSLMGSSGNTIYF.

The chain has TRBV19 and TRBJ1-2, with TRBD1 as a possible D gene (6 bases). The CDR3 has 13 residues. V was pared by 9 bases and J by 4 bases, with 15 bases between. Germline assignment: CDR1 LNHDA and CDR2 SQIVND (reference sequence). The CDR3 spells CASKRDTTYGYTF. In nucleotides, the CDR3 is TGTGCCAGCAAGAGGGACACCACCTATGGCTACACCTTC.

This chain links TRBV30 with TRBJ2-3, with 11 bases lining up with TRBD2. Germline CDR1 and CDR2: GTSNPN and SVGIG (reference sequence). Trimming cost V 5 bases and J 0 bases; bases outside gene matches: 4. The CDR3 consists of 15 residues. The CDR3 DNA is TGTGCCTGGGGGGGACTAGCGGTTAGCACAGATACGCAGTATTTT. Translating it yields CAWGGLAVSTDTQYF.

This clone occurred a few times. The V gene is TRBV19, the J gene TRBJ1-5; 8 positions match TRBD1. CDR1 LNHDA and CDR2 SQIVND come from the germline V gene (reference sequence). Germline trimming cut 5 bases from V and 6 bases from J; bases unmatched to any gene: 0. The CDR3 has 12 residues. This CDR3 is CASSDRGQPQHF. The CDR3 DNA is TGTGCCAGTAGTGACAGGGGTCAGCCCCAGCATTTT.

V and J are TRBV20-1 and TRBJ2-1; 10 bases are a match to TRBD2. The CDR3 covers 14 residues. Germline V CDR1 and CDR2: DFQATT, SNEGSKA (reference sequence). V gave up 3 bases and J gave up 9 bases; unmatched junction bases: 8. The CDR3 is CSASMLAGVSEQFF. CDR3 DNA: TGCAGTGCTAGTATGCTAGCGGGAGTCAGTGAGCAGTTCTTC.

This chain joins TRBV6-2 or TRBV6-3 and TRBJ2-6; 7 bases agree with TRBD1. Germline V gene lookup returns CDR1 MNHEY and CDR2 SVGEGT. After removal of 4 bases from V and 2 bases from J, the junction contained 5 bases not matched to a gene. The CDR3 has 16 residues. The CDR3 reads CASSFEQGTGANVLTF. CDR3 bases: TGTGCCAGCAGTTTTGAACAGGGGACTGGGGCCAACGTCCTGACTTTC.

The V call is TRBV3-1 (or the pseudogene TRBV3-2), the J call TRBJ1-2, with TRBD1 matching over 9 bases. Germline CDR1 reads LGHDT; CDR2 reads YNNKEL (reference sequence). This CDR3 has 13 amino acids. After removal of 4 bases from V and 10 bases from J, the junction contained 7 bases not matched to a gene. The CDR3 spells CASSRLGDRDYTF. Written as DNA, the CDR3 is TGTGCCAGCAGCCGCCTAGGGGACAGGGACTACACCTTC.

This clone came up a few times. This chain links TRBV12-3 or TRBV12-4 with TRBJ2-7; D possibly corresponds to TRBD1 (6 bases). This CDR3 has 13 residues. V was cut by 6 bases and J by 1 base, with 10 bases left in between. Here the CDR3 DNA reads TGTGCCAGCAGAAAACAGGGTTCCTACGAGCAGTACTTC. Protein product: CASRKQGSYEQYF.

This rearrangement joins TRBV5-4 to TRBJ2-2; D is perhaps TRBD2 (5 bases). Trimming shortened V by 3 bases and J by 7 bases, and 10 bases separated the two germline ends. The CDR3 spans 13 residues. Germline assignment: CDR1 SGHNT and CDR2 YYREEE (reference sequence). As DNA, the CDR3 is TGTGCCAGCAGCTCCTCGGCGGGCGGGGAGCTGTTTTTT. It translates to CASSSSAGGELFF.

The rearrangement joins TRBV10-2 to TRBJ2-3; a weak D match, TRBD1 (6 bases). The V end lost 3 bases, the J end lost 3 bases, and 13 bases lay between the germline ends. Germline V gene sequence: CDR1 WSHSY, CDR2 SAAADI. The CDR3 runs to 15 residues. CDR3 coding DNA: TGCGCCAGCAGTGAAGGGGGTCTCGGAACAGATACGCAGTATTTT. Translating gives CASSEGGLGTDTQYF.

V usage is TRBV9 and J usage is TRBJ2-6, with a tentative D call TRBD1 (6 bases). V was shortened by 4 bases and J by 2 bases, with 10 bases between the two germline ends. This CDR3 has 15 amino acids. Germline V gives CDR1 SGDLS, CDR2 YYNGEE. For the CDR3, the DNA is TGTGCCAGCAGCCGACAGGTTGCTGGGGCCAACGTCCTGACTTTC. Protein: CASSRQVAGANVLTF.

V usage is TRBV15 and J usage is TRBJ2-5; D gene ambiguous. Germline CDR1 and CDR2: LNHNV and YYDKDF (reference sequence). V lost 5 bases and J lost 1, with 14 bases in between. The CDR3 contains 15 residues. The CDR3 coding sequence is TGTGCCACCAGCGAGGTCCGGCAGCCCCAAGAGACCCAGTACTTC. Amino acid sequence: CATSEVRQPQETQYF. Supplemented by reference TRBV15 and TRBJ2-5, the full variable domain reads DAMVIQNPRYQVTQFGKPVTLSCSQTLNHNVMYWYQQKSSQAPKLLFHYYDKDFNNEADTPDNFQSRRPNTSFCFLDIRSPGLGDTAMYLCATSEVRQPQETQYFGPGTRLLVL.

The chain combines TRBV6-1 with TRBJ2-5, with unresolved D. V was pared by 3 bases and J by 7 bases, with 12 bases between. CDR3 length: 13 residues. CDR1 and CDR2 (germline): MNHNS, SASEGT. In DNA, the CDR3 is TGTGCCAGCAGTGAGTCTCGATTCGGGACCCAGTACTTC. Protein: CASSESRFGTQYF.

The V call is TRBV6-2 or TRBV6-3, the J call TRBJ2-1; tentatively, D is TRBD2 (6 bases). V gave up 5 bases and J gave up 4 bases, with 12 bases separating them. Per the germline V gene, CDR1 is MNHEY and CDR2 is SVGEGT. The CDR3 sequence is 14 residues long. The CDR3 is CASSNARDYNEQFF. Written as DNA, the CDR3 is TGTGCCAGCAGTAATGCGCGGGATTACAATGAGCAGTTCTTC.

The V call is TRBV19, the J call TRBJ2-1; D remains unclear. The CDR3 is made up of 14 amino acids. CDR1 is LNHDA, CDR2 SQIVND, per germline (reference sequence). Trimming stripped 5 bases from V and 5 bases from J, with 13 bases between. The CDR3 spells CASSAPPENNEQFF. The CDR3 DNA reads as TGTGCCAGTAGTGCCCCCCCAGAAAACAATGAGCAGTTCTTC.

The V call is TRBV15, the J call TRBJ1-3, with TRBD1 identical over 7 bases. The CDR3 covers 16 residues. Unmatched junction bases numbered 8, after V lost 2 bases and J lost 4 bases. CDR1 is LNHNV, CDR2 YYDKDF, per germline (reference sequence). CDR3 loop: CATSRFKTGSGNTIYF. The CDR3 bases are TGTGCCACCAGCAGATTTAAGACAGGGTCCGGAAACACCATATATTTT.

Only a few counts were recorded for this clone. The V and J genes are TRBV5-8 and TRBJ1-4, with D tentatively TRBD1 (5 bases). Germline V gives CDR1 SGHTS, CDR2 YDEGEE. The CDR3 has 15 residues. The V gene lost 2 bases and the J gene lost 4 bases, with 12 bases spanning the gap. The CDR3 nucleotides are TGTGCCAGCAGCTTTAAGACCGACAGTAATGAAAAACTGTTTTTT. Protein product: CASSFKTDSNEKLFF.

The CDR3 loop reads CASSGITGDWRGKDGYTF. CDR3 nucleotide sequence: TGTGCCAGTAGTGGCATTACCGGCGACTGGAGGGGAAAGGATGGCTACACCTTC. The chain uses TRBV19 and TRBJ1-2; possible D gene TRBD1, 5 bases. Trimming cost V 5 bases and J 6 bases, with 28 bases left between them. The CDR3 covers 18 residues. CDR1 is LNHDA, CDR2 SQIVND, per germline (reference sequence).

CDR3 amino acids: CAIQTGQGLHEQYF. The CDR3 nucleotides are TGTGCCATTCAAACGGGACAGGGGTTACACGAGCAGTACTTC. The rearrangement uses TRBV10-3 and TRBJ2-7; 10 bases agree with TRBD1. Germline CDR1 reads ENHRY; CDR2 reads SYGVKD. V lost 9 bases, J lost 5 bases, and 10 bases stayed unmatched. This CDR3 region has 14 residues.

The genes are TRBV11-2 and TRBJ2-1; D remains ambiguous. CDR1 and CDR2 from the germline V gene are SGHAT and FQNNGV. V gave up 5 bases and J gave up 6 bases, with 8 bases separating them. The CDR3 is made up of 12 amino acids. The CDR3 loop reads CASSAPPNEQFF. The DNA of the CDR3 is TGTGCCAGCAGCGCGCCCCCCAATGAGCAGTTCTTC.

This clone showed up just once. This chain joins TRBV27 and TRBJ2-5, with TRBD1 matching over 8 bases. Germline V lookup: CDR1 MNHEY, CDR2 SMNVEV (reference sequence). There are 13 residues in the CDR3. The V gene end was trimmed by 3 bases and the J gene end by 7 bases; junction bases not matched to a gene: 4. CDR3: CASSLDRAGTQYF. The CDR3 DNA is TGTGCCAGCAGTTTGGACAGGGCGGGGACCCAGTACTTC.